A selection of T cell receptor beta chains follows, all from one sample in a study of brain T cells in children with intractable seizures. The protocol was immunoSEQ multiplex PCR, while the TCRdb copy is restricted to in-frame clones and leaves out a portion. Of tens of thousands of clones in the sample, approximately 94% were seen once. This specimen consisted of peripheral blood, obtained at surgery. The receptors stem from a boy under 18 with focal cortical dysplasia and intractable seizures. CDR3s include the opening cysteine and the closing phenylalanine or tryptophan. The D gene is left open where the match is weak. A row's size may be missing; if present it is once, few, many or a size class.

size	D	V	J	DNA	CDR3
NA	NA	TRBV9	TRBJ2-5	TGTGCCAGCAGCGTAGGGGGGACACTCCAAGAGACCCAGTACTTC	CASSVGGTLQETQYF
NA	NA	TRBV3-1/TRBV3-2	TRBJ1-2	TGTGCCAGCAGCCCCACTCGGGGGGAAGACTACACCTTC	CASSPTRGEDYTF
NA	NA	TRBV28	TRBJ1-5	TGTGCCAGCAGTTTAGGGGTTCAGCCCCAGCATTTT	CASSLGVQPQHF
NA	NA	TRBV5-1	TRBJ2-1	TGCGCCAGCAGCCCAAGCTACAATGAGCAGTTCTTC	CASSPSYNEQFF
NA	NA	TRBV21-1	TRBJ2-7	TGTGCCAGCAGCAAACTCCCTAGGGTCTCCTACGAGCAGTACTTC	CASSKLPRVSYEQYF
NA	TRBD2	TRBV5-4	TRBJ2-1	TGTGCCAGCAGCTCTACTAGCGGGAGTGAAGAGCAGTTCTTC	CASSSTSGSEEQFF
NA	NA	TRBV5-5	TRBJ2-1	TGTGCCAGCAGCGGCCGTCTCGCGAGGGATGAGCAGTTCTTC	CASSGRLARDEQFF
NA	NA	TRBV7-6	TRBJ2-5	TGTGCCAGCACCCCGGCCCCGGGTCCCAGCGAGACCCAGTACTTC	CASTPAPGPSETQYF
NA	TRBD1	TRBV18	TRBJ2-1	TGTGCCAGCTCACCACTTCTGGCAGGGGGTTTCAATGAGCAGTTCTTC	CASSPLLAGGFNEQFF
NA	NA	TRBV9	TRBJ1-3	TGTGCCAGCAGCGCGTTTCAGGGTGGCGGAAACACCATATATTTT	CASSAFQGGGNTIYF
NA	NA	TRBV7-8	TRBJ2-3	TGTGTCAGCAGCACCTTCGGCACAGATACGCAGTATTTT	CVSSTFGTDTQYF
NA	NA	TRBV11-2	TRBJ2-2	TGTGCCAGCAGCTCCCCCGGGGAGCTGTTTTTT	CASSSPGELFF
NA	TRBD2	TRBV7-2	TRBJ2-3	TGTGCCAGCAGCTTTAGCGGGTGGGGGACAGATACGCAGTATTTT	CASSFSGWGTDTQYF
NA	TRBD1	TRBV24-1	TRBJ2-3	TGTGCCACCAGTGATTTGTCACCAAGGGACAGGGGCACAGATACGCAGTATTTT	CATSDLSPRDRGTDTQYF
NA	NA	TRBV6-5	TRBJ1-1	TGTGCCAGCAGTTACGGGGGGGACACTGAAGCTTTCTTT	CASSYGGDTEAFF
NA	NA	TRBV19	TRBJ1-2	TGTGCCAGTAGTATAAGGGGACAAAACTATGGCTACACCTTC	CASSIRGQNYGYTF
NA	TRBD1	TRBV5-1	TRBJ2-2	TGCGCCAGCAGAGACGTAAGACAGGGGAGCGGCGACACCGGGGAGCTGTTTTTT	CASRDVRQGSGDTGELFF
NA	NA	TRBV19	TRBJ2-3	TGTGCCAGTACGTTTGGGGGGGCGGCGGCAGATACGCAGTATTTT	CASTFGGAAADTQYF
NA	NA	TRBV15	TRBJ2-3	TGTGCCACCAGCAGACACGTCGCCGGGTCCGAGGGAGATACGCAGTATTTT	CATSRHVAGSEGDTQYF
NA	NA	TRBV6-2/TRBV6-3	TRBJ2-1	TGTGCCAGCAGTTACGTACAGGCCTACAATGAGCAGTTCTTC	CASSYVQAYNEQFF
NA	NA	TRBV28	TRBJ1-2	TGTGCCAGCAGTGCACCGACGACAGGATTAAAATATGGCTACACCTTC	CASSAPTTGLKYGYTF
medium-sized	NA	TRBV5-1	TRBJ2-2	TGCGCCAGCAGCTTGGGGATCCTTACAGGGCAACGCACCGGGGAGCTGTTTTTT	CASSLGILTGQRTGELFF
NA	NA	TRBV28	TRBJ1-2	TGTGCCACCTCCAGGGGTGGGTATGGCTACACCTTC	CATSRGGYGYTF
NA	TRBD1	TRBV27	TRBJ1-2	TGTGCCAGCAGTCAAAAAAGACAGGGGAATGAAGGCTACACCTTC	CASSQKRQGNEGYTF
NA	TRBD1	TRBV29-1	TRBJ2-5	TGCAGCGTCCTGAAACAGGGGGCCCAAGAGACCCAGTACTTC	CSVLKQGAQETQYF
NA	TRBD2	TRBV5-5	TRBJ2-1	TGTGCCAGCAGCCACTGGACTAGCGGGGGACCCTCCTACAATGAGCAGTTCTTC	CASSHWTSGGPSYNEQFF
once	TRBD2	TRBV10-2	TRBJ2-1	TGCGCCAGCAGTGCCGCTAGCGGCTACAATGAGCAGTTCTTC	CASSAASGYNEQFF
NA	NA	TRBV16	TRBJ1-4	TGTGCCAGCAGCCACAGGCAGAATGAAAAACTGTTTTTT	CASSHRQNEKLFF
NA	NA	TRBV6-1	TRBJ1-6	TGTGCCAGCAGTGACTATGCAGGGTTTGTCGGCAATTCACCCCTCCACTTT	CASSDYAGFVGNSPLHF
NA	NA	TRBV7-3	TRBJ1-6	TGTGCCAGCAGCTTAGTAGGAGACGGTAGACCCCTCCACTTT	CASSLVGDGRPLHF
NA	NA	TRBV4-1	TRBJ2-2	TGCGCCAGCAGCCAAGCGGGGCAGGGGGGCACCGGGGAGCTGTTTTTT	CASSQAGQGGTGELFF
NA	NA	TRBV6-5	TRBJ1-1	TGTGCCAGCACAAAGAACACTGAAGCTTTCTTT	CASTKNTEAFF
once	TRBD1	TRBV2	TRBJ1-1	TGTGCCAGCAGCTCCGGACAGGGAGGTAAGAACACTGAAGCTTTCTTT	CASSSGQGGKNTEAFF
NA	TRBD1	TRBV9	TRBJ1-1	TGTGCCAGCAGCCCCTCGACAGGGGCGAACACTGAAGCTTTCTTT	CASSPSTGANTEAFF
few	NA	TRBV9	TRBJ1-4	TGTGCCAGCAGCGCCTTTTCTGCAACTAATGAAAAACTGTTTTTT	CASSAFSATNEKLFF
NA	NA	TRBV13	TRBJ2-7	TGTGCCAGCAGCTTAGCGCAGGGGACAAATTACGAGCAGTACTTC	CASSLAQGTNYEQYF
NA	TRBD1	TRBV4-1	TRBJ2-7	TGCGCCAGCAGCTATCGACAGGGGGGGTACGAGCAGTACTTC	CASSYRQGGYEQYF
NA	TRBD1	TRBV27	TRBJ2-7	TGTGCCAGCAGTTTATCGGTCAGGACAGGGGGGCTCGAGCAGTACTTC	CASSLSVRTGGLEQYF
NA	NA	TRBV5-5	TRBJ2-5	TGTGCCAGCAGCTTTCGGCAGGGGTACCAAGAGACCCAGTACTTC	CASSFRQGYQETQYF
NA	NA	TRBV5-1	TRBJ2-2	TGCGCCAGCAGCCTGAAGGCCTCGACCGGGGAGCTGTTTTTT	CASSLKASTGELFF
NA	TRBD2	TRBV6-5	TRBJ2-1	TGTGCCAGCAGTTTCCGGGAGGGGGGCAATGAGCAGTTCTTC	CASSFREGGNEQFF
NA	NA	TRBV10-1	TRBJ2-3	TGCGCCAGCAGTGTTGGACGGTCGCAAGCGGGCACAGATACGCAGTATTTT	CASSVGRSQAGTDTQYF
NA	TRBD1	TRBV6-6	TRBJ2-1	TGTGCCAGCAGTTACCCCGGGACAGAGCAATACAATGAGCAGTTCTTC	CASSYPGTEQYNEQFF
few	NA	TRBV19	TRBJ1-1	TGTGCCAGTAGTTTTGTTGGCTGGGGGGCAAACACTGAAGCTTTCTTT	CASSFVGWGANTEAFF
NA	TRBD1	TRBV9	TRBJ2-3	TGTGCCAGCAGCCCCCGAAGCTTAGGGACAGGGACAGATACGCAGTATTTT	CASSPRSLGTGTDTQYF
NA	NA	TRBV2	TRBJ1-4	TGTGCCAGCAGTTCCCAGAGGTGGGAAAAACTGTTTTTT	CASSSQRWEKLFF